This T cell receptor (beta chain) emerged from a study of human T cells and chemical hapten exposure. Study in general: The sensitizer, 2% DPC, was used on approximately 2 cm by approximately 2 cm of upper inner arm skin. Study observations and caveats: Because they had alopecia, donors may respond immunologically unlike healthy people.

The CDR3 length is 14 residues. In germline, CDR1 is SGHTA, CDR2 FQGNSA. The V gene end was trimmed by 4 bases and the J gene end by 2 bases; junction bases not matched to a gene: 5. Time point reported: patch test 2, 6 weeks after DPC sensitization. The treatment is: therapeutic diphenylcyclopropenone sensitization with weekly scalp DPC. Comment on this clonotype: As yet, its antigen is unknown.

TCRdb redid the calling of the RACE reads with MiXCR, one entry per CDR3 protein. The repertoire holds 330,000 or so distinct CDR3 sequences, with about 6.3% as singletons. The receptor was isolated from a woman younger than 30 with alopecia areata. Some clones in this sample may be carry-over from other donors' samples. The chain is built from TRBV7-2 and TRBJ2-7; 7 bases align to TRBD1. Sequences were derived from whole blood, sampled in connection with sensitization to the hapten diphenylcyclopropenone (DPC). CDR3 amino acids: CASSSYRGPYEQYF. The CDR3 region has the DNA TGTGCCAGCAGCTCTTACAGGGGACCCTACGAGCAGTACTTC.